The subject of this entry is one T cell receptor (beta chain). Losses at the gene ends were 9 bases for V and 0 bases for J; bases not matched to a gene: 8. Germline-derived CDR1 and CDR2 are MNHEY and SMNVEV (reference sequence). The CDR3 consists of 15 residues. This sample stems from a study of shared clonotypes between healthy human individuals. Here immunoSEQ multiplex PCR was the method, and the copy in TCRdb shows in-frame clones only, minus some. Of around 1.5 million clones in the sample, 95% to 99% are singletons; the top ten hold roughly 0.4%. The sequenced sample was naive CD4+ T cells sorted from blood. Subset: CD45RA+ positively selected. The chain carries TRBV27 and TRBJ2-1, with TRBD1 matching over 7 bases. The clonotype comes from a man between 25 and 39 years old in good health. The CDR3 here is CASSGTVSSYNEQFF. Here the CDR3 DNA reads TGTGCCAGTTCCGGGACAGTGAGCTCCTACAATGAGCAGTTCTTC.